Below are 11 T cell receptor beta chains sequenced from a single sample in a study of identical twins (dated by TCRdb to 2016 to 2017). Library preparation used 5' RACE. For sequencing, an Illumina HiSeq 2000 was employed. Starting from the raw public reads, TCRdb applied fastp trimming at Q25, assembled clones with MiXCR and retained in-frame beta chains. Rows with one shared CDR3 protein collapse into an entry with the most common genes and DNA. A total of 500,000 to 550,000 distinct CDR3 sequences appear in this sample, about 20% of them only once. The top ten clonotypes cover 0.48% of the sample. The sample also formed part of further work on yellow fever vaccine responses in identical twins.

The sample taken for sequencing was CD4+ T cells sorted from blood. Receptors originate from a woman aged 18-35 years in good health.

The gene calls are TRBV7-9 and TRBJ1-2; D is unresolved. Germline V gives CDR1 SEHNR, CDR2 FQNEAQ (reference sequence). CDR3 length: 17 amino acids. Trimming took off 5 bases at V and 0 bases at J, with 19 bases between the two ends. The DNA for the CDR3 is TGTGCCAGCAGCAAACGCCCCCTCAACGGAGCTAACTATGGCTACACCTTC. As protein: CASSKRPLNGANYGYTF.

This clonotype occurred a few times. The chain employs TRBV20-1 and TRBJ2-1, with 7 bases identical to TRBD2. The germline V gene encodes CDR1 DFQATT and CDR2 SNEGSKA (reference sequence). The CDR3 loop spans 16 amino acids. V gave up 0 bases and J gave up 2 bases; unmatched junction bases: 7. The CDR3 bases are TGCAGTGCTAGAGATTCTTCGGGGAGGGCCTACAATGAGCAGTTCTTC. As protein: CSARDSSGRAYNEQFF.

This clonotype has a handful of counts. V is TRBV5-5 and J is TRBJ2-5; 12 positions agree with TRBD2. Germline V lookup: CDR1 SGHKS, CDR2 YYEKEE (reference sequence). The CDR3 consists of 16 residues. The V gene end was trimmed by 4 bases and the J gene end by 5 bases; junction bases not matched to a gene: 9. CDR3 amino acids: CASSLYLAGGPETQYF. DNA of the CDR3: TGTGCCAGCAGCCTCTACCTAGCGGGAGGGCCGGAGACCCAGTACTTC.

This clonotype has at least ten counts. The V and J genes are TRBV3-1 and TRBJ1-1; 7 nucleotides line up with TRBD1. V shed 2 bases, J shed 2 bases, and the junction held 2 bases outside the gene matches. The CDR3 sequence is 14 residues long. CDR1 LGHDT and CDR2 YNNKEL come from the germline V gene (reference sequence). The CDR3 spells CASSQRDRNTEAFF. The CDR3 coding sequence is TGTGCCAGCAGCCAACGGGACAGAAACACTGAAGCTTTCTTT.

The rearrangement joins TRBV24-1 to TRBJ2-2, with D uncertain. From germline, CDR1 is KGHDR and CDR2 SFDVKD. The length of the CDR3 is 12 residues. The DNA for the CDR3 is TGTGGGGCGAGAGGATCCACCGGGGAGCTGTTTTTT. This translates into CGARGSTGELFF.

This clonotype came up many times. The chain recombines TRBV12-3 or TRBV12-4 with TRBJ1-1; no clear D. This CDR3 region has 12 residues. Trimming took 3 bases from V and 10 from J, leaving 12 bases between them. In DNA form, the CDR3 reads TGTGCCAGCAGTTTTGAGTTTATGGGAGCTTTCTTT. Amino acid sequence: CASSFEFMGAFF.

The V and J genes are TRBV25-1 and TRBJ2-7; TRBD1 is a possible D gene (5 bases). Trimming shortened V by 3 bases and J by 5 bases, and 8 bases separated the two germline ends. The germline V gene has CDR1 MGHDK and CDR2 SYGVNS. The CDR3 contains 12 residues. CDR3 DNA sequence: TGTGCCAGCAGTGAGTGGGGCCACGAGCAGTACTTC. This codes for CASSEWGHEQYF.

V usage is TRBV10-3 and J usage is TRBJ2-2; a weak D match, TRBD1 (6 bases). The length of the CDR3 is 16 residues. Germline V lookup: CDR1 ENHRY, CDR2 SYGVKD. The ends were cut back, 6 bases at V and 2 bases at J, with 16 bases in the middle. As DNA, the CDR3 is TGTGCCATCAGCGAATCCGACAGGATCAACACCGGGGAGCTGTTTTTT. Translation gives CAISESDRINTGELFF.

The chain links TRBV29-1 to TRBJ2-5, with 16 positions matching TRBD2. V dropped 6 bases and J dropped 5; count of bases not matched to a gene: 3. This CDR3 has 14 residues. CDR1 is SQVTM, CDR2 ANQGSEA, per germline. This CDR3 is CSVGLAGGLETQYF. The CDR3 DNA sequence: TGCAGCGTGGGACTAGCGGGGGGGCTGGAGACCCAGTACTTC.

The V and J genes are TRBV27 and TRBJ2-3, with D tentatively TRBD1 (5 bases). V lost 7 bases and J lost 5, with 16 bases in between. Germline V gene sequence: CDR1 MNHEY, CDR2 SMNVEV (reference sequence). The CDR3 spans 14 residues. The CDR3 sequence: CASNRQGELDTQYF. The CDR3 DNA follows: TGTGCCAGCAATCGACAAGGGGAATTAGATACGCAGTATTTT.

A note on this clonotype: A much larger clone lies a single base off, so this may be a read error. The gene calls are TRBV6-5 and TRBJ1-1; D is uncertain. Deletions cut 2 bases from V and 1 base from J, with 5 bases between. The germline V gene encodes CDR1 MNHEY and CDR2 SVGAGI. This CDR3 comprises 13 residues. The CDR3 reads CASSYRKNTEAFF. The CDR3 DNA follows: TGTGCCAGCAGTTACAGGAAGAACACTGAAGCTTTCTTT.